This is a list of T cell receptor beta chains from one sample in a study of T cell responses to AZD1222 COVID-19 vaccine. The repertoire was sequenced with immunoSEQ multiplex PCR; TCRdb's copy has only in-frame clones and lacks some. Counted here are approximately 170,000 clones, roughly 93% occurring once; the ten biggest clones make up roughly 3.8%. The sample consisted of peripheral blood, taken on day 0 of AZD1222 vaccination. These receptors all stem from an adult in good health. CDR3s include the opening cysteine and the closing phenylalanine or tryptophan. Fields, in order: D gene, CDR3 length, J gene, clone size, V gene, CDR3 DNA, CDR3 protein. D genes are given only for firm matches. Not all rows give a size; the values are once, few, many and, for expanded clones, a class.

. | 16 | TRBJ1-2 | . | TRBV3-1/TRBV3-2 | TGTGCCAGCAGCCAAGCCCTTGGACAGTTAAACTATGGCTACACCTTC | CASSQALGQLNYGYTF
. | 12 | TRBJ2-3 | . | TRBV6-1 | TGTGCCAGCAGTGAATTCACAGATACGCAGTATTTT | CASSEFTDTQYF
. | 14 | TRBJ1-2 | . | TRBV6-5 | TGTGCCAGCAGTTCAAGCATCGGGGGGGATGGCTACACCTTC | CASSSSIGGDGYTF
. | 14 | TRBJ2-7 | . | TRBV10-1 | TGCGCCAGCAGTGATAGGGGATTCCTCTACGAGCAGTACTTC | CASSDRGFLYEQYF
TRBD1 | 16 | TRBJ1-1 | . | TRBV5-4 | TGTGCCAGCAGCTTGGAATTGCAGGCAGGGGGCCTTGAAGCTTTCTTT | CASSLELQAGGLEAFF
. | 13 | TRBJ2-7 | . | TRBV5-1 | TGCGCCAGCAGCCAGACCTTGTTCTACGAGCAGTACTTC | CASSQTLFYEQYF
. | 13 | TRBJ2-1 | . | TRBV5-6 | TGTGCCAGCAGCACTCAAGGGTGGCATGAGCAGTTCTTC | CASSTQGWHEQFF
TRBD1 | 13 | TRBJ1-2 | . | TRBV6-5 | TGTGCCAGCAGTCCCGGGACAGTCTATGGCTACACCTTC | CASSPGTVYGYTF
TRBD2 | 18 | TRBJ2-2 | . | TRBV18 | TGTGCCAGCTCACCAAGGTTAGCGGGCTATACGAACACCGGGGAGCTGTTTTTT | CASSPRLAGYTNTGELFF
TRBD1 | 16 | TRBJ2-7 | . | TRBV7-6 | TGTGCCAGCAGCTTAGAACTTTACAGGGGGCGGGACGAGCAGTACTTC | CASSLELYRGRDEQYF
TRBD1 | 12 | TRBJ1-2 | few | TRBV14 | TGTGCCAGCAGCCACAGGGGGCTTGGCTACACCTTC | CASSHRGLGYTF
. | 12 | TRBJ2-7 | . | TRBV12-3/TRBV12-4 | TGTGCCAGCAGTACTCCCGGGTCCAAGCAGTACTTC | CASSTPGSKQYF
. | 11 | TRBJ2-2 | . | TRBV19 | TGTGCCAGTAGTATGGGTGGGGAGCTGTTTTTT | CASSMGGELFF
. | 17 | TRBJ2-1 | . | TRBV14 | TGTGCCAGCAGCCAAGTCAGTTGGCGGAGCTCCTACAATGAGCAGTTCTTC | CASSQVSWRSSYNEQFF
. | 14 | TRBJ2-5 | . | TRBV7-2 | TGTGCCAGCAGCTTAGCGGAGGCCCAGGGGACCCAGTACTTC | CASSLAEAQGTQYF
TRBD1 | 15 | TRBJ1-1 | . | TRBV10-2 | TGCGCCAGCAGTGAGGAGACAGGGTATTTATCTGAAGCTTTCTTT | CASSEETGYLSEAFF
. | 14 | TRBJ2-7 | . | TRBV11-2 | TGTGCCAGCAGCTTACGGCAGTTTCTGTACGAGCAGTACTTC | CASSLRQFLYEQYF
. | 14 | TRBJ1-1 | once | TRBV10-3 | TGTGCCATCGGGGGGGGACTAAGGGACACTGAAGCTTTCTTT | CAIGGGLRDTEAFF
. | 15 | TRBJ2-2 | . | TRBV11-2 | TGTGCCAGCAGCTCAGGGGGGAGAAACACCGGGGAGCTGTTTTTT | CASSSGGRNTGELFF
. | 12 | TRBJ1-2 | . | TRBV2 | TGTGCCAGCAAGCGTAGCGGCTATGGCTACACCTTC | CASKRSGYGYTF
. | 15 | TRBJ1-1 | . | TRBV6-5 | TGTGCCAGCAGTTACGGGGGGTATGAAGGTACTGAAGCTTTCTTT | CASSYGGYEGTEAFF
TRBD1 | 14 | TRBJ2-7 | . | TRBV18 | TGTGCCAGCTCCCACAGGGGAACGGGGCGGGAGCAGTACTTC | CASSHRGTGREQYF
. | 16 | TRBJ1-2 | . | TRBV19 | TGTGCCAGTAGTATAGATCTAAGGGACCCGAACTATGGCTACACCTTC | CASSIDLRDPNYGYTF
TRBD2 | 16 | TRBJ2-3 | . | TRBV11-1 | TGTGCCAGCAGCTTAGTTACAGCGGGGGCCACAGATACGCAGTATTTT | CASSLVTAGATDTQYF
. | 13 | TRBJ1-4 | . | TRBV6-5 | TGTGCCAGCAGGCCCGATCCAAATGAAAAACTGTTTTTT | CASRPDPNEKLFF
. | 13 | TRBJ1-2 | . | TRBV19 | TGTGCCAGTAAAGCCCAGGGTGCATTGGGCTACACCTTC | CASKAQGALGYTF
. | 14 | TRBJ1-2 | . | TRBV5-1 | TGCGCCAGCAGCCATGGGGACCTTGGCTATGGCTACACCTTC | CASSHGDLGYGYTF
. | 16 | TRBJ1-1 | . | TRBV7-7 | TGTGCCAGCAGCCCTCTGGGGGGGACGGCGAACACTGAAGCTTTCTTT | CASSPLGGTANTEAFF
TRBD1 | 16 | TRBJ1-4 | . | TRBV4-1 | TGCGCCAGCAGCCAAGTCCGCGGAGGGGGCGAAGGAAAACTGTTTTTT | CASSQVRGGGEGKLFF
. | 12 | TRBJ1-1 | . | TRBV10-2 | TGCGCCAGCGTGGGCGCGAACACTGAAGCTTTCTTT | CASVGANTEAFF
TRBD1 | 17 | TRBJ2-7 | once | TRBV27 | TGTGCCAGCAGTTTTAGTCGGTGGACAGGGGCAGCCTACGAGCAGTACTTC | CASSFSRWTGAAYEQYF
. | 12 | TRBJ2-5 | . | TRBV2 | TGTGCCAGCACAGCGGAACAAGAGACCCAGTACTTC | CASTAEQETQYF
. | 14 | TRBJ1-2 | . | TRBV18 | TGTGCCAGCTCACCATACAGTCCTAACTATGGCTACACCTTC | CASSPYSPNYGYTF
TRBD2 | 14 | TRBJ2-1 | . | TRBV30 | TGTGCCGGGAGGCGGGGACTAGTATCCAATGAGCAGTTCTTC | CAGRRGLVSNEQFF
. | 12 | TRBJ1-3 | . | TRBV6-5 | TGTGCCAGCAGGGGATCTGGAAACACCATATATTTT | CASRGSGNTIYF
TRBD1 | 15 | TRBJ1-5 | . | TRBV19 | TGTGCCAGTAGCCCGACAGGGGGACGCAATCAGCCCCAGCATTTT | CASSPTGGRNQPQHF
. | 16 | TRBJ1-5 | . | TRBV7-8 | TGTGCCAGCAGCTTAGCCGTGTCAGGGAGTGGTCAGCCCCAGCATTTT | CASSLAVSGSGQPQHF